This entry describes one TCR beta chain. This sample stems from a study of T cell responses to AZD1222 COVID-19 vaccine. Germline V gene lookup returns CDR1 SGHAT and CDR2 FQNNGV. The CDR3 sequence is 15 residues long. The V and J ends lost 1 base and 0 bases, in that order; junction bases with no gene match: 2. Here immunoSEQ multiplex PCR was the method, and the copy in TCRdb shows in-frame clones only, minus some. Among more than 100,000 clones listed, 88% were seen once. This receptor was taken from an adult in good health. The rearrangement joins TRBV11-2 to TRBJ1-2, with 7 bases matching TRBD1. The specimen was peripheral blood, collected on day 0 of AZD1222 vaccination. This CDR3 is CASSLGQGPNYGYTF. The CDR3 DNA is TGTGCCAGCAGCTTAGGACAGGGACCTAACTATGGCTACACCTTC.